Shown below are 27 T cell receptor beta chains from a single sample sequenced in a study of cytotoxic CD8 clonotypes in ibrutinib-treated CLL. Sequencing used immunoSEQ multiplex PCR; TCRdb keeps in-frame clones, though not all of them. The sample holds approximately 200,000 clones, over 55% seen once. The sample consisted of PBMCs, taken after 24 months of ibrutinib treatment. These receptors were taken from a human donor with chronic lymphocytic leukemia.

The chain carries TRBV18 and TRBJ1-4, with D unresolved. V lost 5 bases to trimming and J lost 5 bases, with 12 bases between them. Germline lookup yields CDR1 KGHSH and CDR2 LQKENI. The CDR3 length is 14 residues. For the CDR3, the DNA is TGTGCCAGCTCATCGACCCAGCGGAATGAAAAACTGTTTTTT. This sequence encodes CASSSTQRNEKLFF. The full variable domain, its missing parts supplied by reference TRBV18 and TRBJ1-4, is NAGVMQNPRHLVRRRGQEARLRCSPMKGHSHVYWYRQLPEEGLKFMVYLQKENIIDESGMPKERFSAEFPKEGPSILRIQQVVRGDSAAYFCASSSTQRNEKLFFGSGTQLSVL.

This chain joins TRBV29-1 and TRBJ2-1; 8 bases fit TRBD2. The V segment lost 4 bases and the J segment 2 bases; nucleotides outside the gene matches: 1. Germline CDR1 SQVTM, CDR2 ANQGSEA. The CDR3 sequence is 13 residues long. The chain's CDR3 is CSVGSGTYNEQFF. The CDR3 nucleotides are TGCAGCGTTGGTAGCGGGACCTACAATGAGCAGTTCTTC.

The chain combines TRBV6-1 with TRBJ1-5, with D possibly matching TRBD1 (5 bases). The germline gives CDR1 MNHNS, CDR2 SASEGT. Trimming took off 0 bases at V and 4 bases at J, with 7 bases between the two ends. The CDR3 sequence is 14 residues long. CDR3 bases: TGTGCCAGCAGTGAAGCAGGGGCTAATCAGCCCCAGCATTTT. This codes for CASSEAGANQPQHF.

Only a few counts were recorded for this clone. The chain carries TRBV2 and TRBJ1-1; TRBD1 matches 7 bases. The V and J ends lost 6 bases and 2 bases, in that order; junction bases with no gene match: 9. Germline loops: CDR1 SNHLY, CDR2 FYNNEI. This CDR3 is built from 15 residues. The CDR3 region is CASRTGIGANTEAFF. CDR3 DNA sequence: TGTGCCAGCAGGACAGGGATCGGGGCAAACACTGAAGCTTTCTTT.

The chain employs TRBV19 and TRBJ1-2, with D uncertain. This CDR3 has 15 residues. The ends were cut back, 7 bases at V and 3 bases at J, with 18 bases in the middle. CDR1 is LNHDA, CDR2 SQIVND, per germline (reference sequence). The CDR3 coding sequence is TGTGCCAGTAAGCCGTCCACGCCACTTCACTATGGCTACACCTTC. As protein: CASKPSTPLHYGYTF. The entire variable domain, with the rest obtained from reference TRBV19 and TRBJ1-2, is as follows: DGGITQSPKYLFRKEGQNVTLSCEQNLNHDAMYWYRQDPGQGLRLIYYSQIVNDFQKGDIAEGYSVSREKKESFPLTVTSAQKNPTAFYLCASKPSTPLHYGYTFGSGTRLTVV.

This sequence joins TRBV9 and TRBJ2-7, with 11 nucleotides matching TRBD1. V was pared by 0 bases and J by 7 bases, with 3 bases of the junction left unmatched. CDR3 size: 14 residues. CDR1 is SGDLS, CDR2 YYNGEE, per germline. The CDR3 region is CASSVGGTGGEQYF. The CDR3 coding sequence is TGTGCCAGCAGCGTAGGTGGGACAGGGGGTGAGCAGTACTTC. The full variable domain, with the rest looked up from reference TRBV9 and TRBJ2-7, is DSGVTQTPKHLITATGQRVTLRCSPRSGDLSVYWYQQSLDQGLQFLIQYYNGEERAKGNILERFSAQQFPDLHSELNLSSLELGDSALYFCASSVGGTGGEQYFGPGTRLTVT.

This clone was counted a few times. The rearrangement joins TRBV7-2 to TRBJ2-1; TRBD2 aligns across 13 bases. The germline gives CDR1 SGHTA, CDR2 FQGNSA. The J segment lost 8 bases and the V segment lost 5 bases, leaving 6 bases of the junction unmatched. The CDR3 has 15 amino acids. CDR3 residues: CASSPRLAGGDEQFF. As DNA, the CDR3 is TGTGCCAGCAGCCCCCGACTAGCGGGAGGAGATGAGCAGTTCTTC.

The V call is TRBV5-1, the J call TRBJ2-4, with 8 positions matching TRBD1. J lost 6 bases, V lost 4 bases, and 6 bases had no gene match. This CDR3 comprises 14 residues. Germline lookup yields CDR1 SGHRS and CDR2 YFSETQ. The CDR3 reads CASSAGQGGNIQYF. The CDR3 nucleotides read TGCGCCAGCAGCGCCGGACAGGGAGGAAACATTCAGTACTTC.

J is TRBJ1-2 and V is TRBV6-6, with 10 bases that match TRBD1. CDR3 length: 15 amino acids. Trimming removed 2 bases from V and 5 bases from J; junction bases left unmatched: 5. Germline CDR1 is MNHNY and CDR2 is SVGAGI (reference sequence). In nucleotides, the CDR3 is TGTGCCAGCAGTTACCGAGGGACAGGGGCATATGGCTACACCTTC. Protein sequence: CASSYRGTGAYGYTF.

The chain has TRBV18 and TRBJ2-5; D not resolved. The length of the CDR3 is 18 residues. Per germline, CDR1 KGHSH and CDR2 LQKENI. Trimming cost V 6 bases and J 0 bases, with 23 bases left between them. Here the CDR3 reads CASSPTLGTAEHQETQYF. CDR3 in DNA: TGTGCCAGCTCCCCGACGCTGGGTACGGCCGAACACCAAGAGACCCAGTACTTC.

V and J are TRBV9 and TRBJ2-1, with 12 bases matching TRBD2. CDR3 length: 16 amino acids. J lost 10 bases, V lost 3 bases, and 11 bases had no gene match. Germline CDR1 reads SGDLS; CDR2 reads YYNGEE. The CDR3 DNA reads as TGTGCCAGCAGCGCGGCCGGACTAGCGGGAAACTACGAGCAGTTCTTC. Protein sequence: CASSAAGLAGNYEQFF. Complete variable domain (other parts from reference TRBV9 and TRBJ2-1): DSGVTQTPKHLITATGQRVTLRCSPRSGDLSVYWYQQSLDQGLQFLIQYYNGEERAKGNILERFSAQQFPDLHSELNLSSLELGDSALYFCASSAAGLAGNYEQFFGPGTRLTVL.

This chain connects TRBV7-9 to TRBJ2-2, with D possibly TRBD1 on 6 matching bases. V was trimmed by 5 bases and J by 1 base, leaving 17 bases between them. Germline-derived CDR1 and CDR2 are SEHNR and FQNEAQ (reference sequence). The CDR3 runs to 17 residues. The CDR3, as DNA: TGTGCCAGCAGCCGGACAGAAACTATCCTGAACACCGGGGAGCTGTTTTTT. Translated: CASSRTETILNTGELFF.

This chain links TRBV18 with TRBJ2-7; D gene ambiguous. CDR3 size: 15 residues. V was pared by 6 bases and J by 5 bases, with 20 bases between. In germline, CDR1 is KGHSH, CDR2 LQKENI. The CDR3 DNA reads TGTGCCAGCTCCCCCGTCCGGGCTCTAGGTGACGAGCAGTACTTC. Its translation is CASSPVRALGDEQYF.

V usage is TRBV29-1 and J usage is TRBJ2-1; weak D call: TRBD2 (5 bases). Looked up from germline, CDR1 is SQVTM and CDR2 is ANQGSEA. Trimming shortened V by 8 bases and J by 0 bases, and 17 bases separated the two germline ends. CDR3 length equals 15 residues. CDR3 sequence reads: CSSPFSGSSYNEQFF. Here the CDR3 DNA reads TGCAGCTCCCCCTTCAGCGGAAGCTCCTACAATGAGCAGTTCTTC.

The rearrangement joins TRBV19 to TRBJ1-4; possibly TRBD1 for D (5 bases). Germline V gene lookup returns CDR1 LNHDA and CDR2 SQIVND (reference sequence). CDR3 length: 16 amino acids. V was pared by 0 bases and J by 8 bases, with 16 bases between. CDR3 nucleotide sequence: TGTGCCAGTAGTATAGACACGGGACCCCTCGGGGAAAAACTGTTTTTT. Protein sequence: CASSIDTGPLGEKLFF. Variable domain in full (rest from reference TRBV19 and TRBJ1-4): DGGITQSPKYLFRKEGQNVTLSCEQNLNHDAMYWYRQDPGQGLRLIYYSQIVNDFQKGDIAEGYSVSREKKESFPLTVTSAQKNPTAFYLCASSIDTGPLGEKLFFGSGTQLSVL.

The V call is TRBV29-1, the J call TRBJ1-1, with no clear D. The CDR3 runs to 11 residues. The V gene lost 5 bases and the J gene lost 3 bases, with 7 bases spanning the gap. Germline loops: CDR1 SQVTM, CDR2 ANQGSEA. For the CDR3, the DNA is TGCAGCGTTCTGGCGGACACTGAAGCTTTCTTT. This translates into CSVLADTEAFF.

The chain employs TRBV4-2 and TRBJ2-5; D ambiguous. CDR3 length: 14 amino acids. The germline V gene encodes CDR1 LGHNA and CDR2 YNFKEQ. V lost 3 bases and J lost 4, with 12 bases in between. The CDR3 sequence is CASSHLSHGETQYF. The CDR3 nucleotides read TGTGCCAGCAGCCACCTTTCGCATGGAGAGACCCAGTACTTC.

This chain uses TRBV7-8 with TRBJ2-1; no definite D call. The CDR3 loop spans 14 amino acids. V was clipped by 4 bases and J by 2 bases, with 9 bases between them. CDR1 SGHVS and CDR2 FQNEAQ come from the germline V gene. The CDR3 DNA follows: TGTGCCAGCAGCTCCGCCACCGCCTACAATGAGCAGTTCTTC. This translates into CASSSATAYNEQFF.

This clone was seen a single time. J is TRBJ2-6 and V is TRBV11-1, with 10 bases that match TRBD1. The CDR3 extends over 16 amino acids. V lost 4 bases and J lost 2; bases outside the gene matches: 2. Germline V gene sequence: CDR1 SGHAT, CDR2 FQDESV (reference sequence). The CDR3 coding sequence is TGTGCCAGCAGCTCCGGACAGGGGGCTGGGGCCAACGTCCTGACTTTC. This codes for CASSSGQGAGANVLTF. Based on the CDR3 plus reference TRBV11-1 and TRBJ2-6, the full variable domain is EAEVAQSPRYKITEKSQAVAFWCDPISGHATLYWYRQILGQGPELLVQFQDESVVDDSQLPKDRFSAERLKGVDSTLKIQPAELGDSAMYLCASSSGQGAGANVLTFGAGSRLTVL.

This clone was detected only once. V gene TRBV7-9 combines with J gene TRBJ2-7; D is unclear. V was clipped by 3 bases and J by 6 bases, with 9 bases between them. The CDR3 is 12 amino acids. From germline, CDR1 is SEHNR and CDR2 FQNEAQ (reference sequence). The CDR3 is CASSLDLFEQYF. As DNA, the CDR3 is TGTGCCAGCAGCTTGGATCTATTCGAGCAGTACTTC.

CDR3 region: CASSVGRLTGELFF. The DNA for the CDR3 is TGTGCCAGCAGCGTAGGACGTTTAACCGGGGAGCTGTTTTTT. This chain uses TRBV9 with TRBJ2-2; unclear D gene. V was trimmed by 0 bases and J by 5 bases, leaving 8 bases between them. The CDR3 length is 14 residues. Germline V gives CDR1 SGDLS, CDR2 YYNGEE.

V and J are TRBV27 and TRBJ1-5, with 8 bases matching TRBD1. The germline V gene encodes CDR1 MNHEY and CDR2 SMNVEV (reference sequence). The V gene end was trimmed by 5 bases and the J gene end by 4 bases; junction bases not matched to a gene: 1. The CDR3 totals 13 residues. This CDR3 is CASSRQGNQPQHF. CDR3 nucleotides: TGTGCCAGCAGTAGACAGGGGAATCAGCCCCAGCATTTT.

This rearrangement joins TRBV30 to TRBJ2-7, with TRBD1 identical over 10 bases. The ends lost 4 bases at V and 5 bases at J; junction bases unmatched: 8. The germline V gene encodes CDR1 GTSNPN and CDR2 SVGIG (reference sequence). CDR3 length: 14 amino acids. The CDR3 coding sequence is TGTGCCTGGACAACGGGACAGGGGAGAGACGAGCAGTACTTC. It yields the protein CAWTTGQGRDEQYF.

The gene calls are TRBV9 and TRBJ2-5, with 9 bases aligning to TRBD2. V trimming: 3 bases; J trimming: 5 bases; junction bases outside the gene matches: 8. CDR1 is SGDLS, CDR2 YYNGEE, per germline. This CDR3 region has 15 residues. The CDR3 is CASSAGLAAGETQYF. The CDR3 region has the DNA TGTGCCAGCAGCGCGGGACTAGCAGCCGGGGAGACCCAGTACTTC.

The J gene is TRBJ2-7, the V gene TRBV15; D is perhaps TRBD1 or TRBD2 (5 bases each). Germline values: CDR1 LNHNV, CDR2 YYDKDF (reference sequence). Trimming removed 0 bases from V and 0 bases from J, with 15 bases in between. The CDR3 has 17 residues. The chain's CDR3 is CATSRERDGSSSYEQYF. CDR3 coding DNA: TGTGCCACCAGCAGAGAGAGGGACGGTTCCAGCTCCTACGAGCAGTACTTC. The complete variable domain, with remaining parts taken from reference TRBV15 and TRBJ2-7, reads DAMVIQNPRYQVTQFGKPVTLSCSQTLNHNVMYWYQQKSSQAPKLLFHYYDKDFNNEADTPDNFQSRRPNTSFCFLDIRSPGLGDTAMYLCATSRERDGSSSYEQYFGPGTRLTVT.

The chain joins TRBV4-1 to TRBJ1-1; 8 bases are shared with TRBD1. This CDR3 contains 15 residues. Losses at the gene ends were 5 bases for V and 3 bases for J; bases not matched to a gene: 8. Germline CDR1 reads MGHRA; CDR2 reads YSYEKL. This CDR3 is CASSKATTGDTEAFF. In nucleotides, the CDR3 is TGCGCCAGCAGCAAGGCGACGACAGGGGACACTGAAGCTTTCTTT.

This clone was counted once. The V call is TRBV18, the J call TRBJ1-1; TRBD1 matches 8 bases. The V segment lost 3 bases and the J segment 0 bases; nucleotides outside the gene matches: 0. CDR3 length: 14 residues. CDR1 and CDR2 (germline): KGHSH, LQKENI. The CDR3 region is CASSPGQVNTEAFF. In nucleotides, the CDR3 is TGTGCCAGCTCACCGGGACAGGTGAACACTGAAGCTTTCTTT.